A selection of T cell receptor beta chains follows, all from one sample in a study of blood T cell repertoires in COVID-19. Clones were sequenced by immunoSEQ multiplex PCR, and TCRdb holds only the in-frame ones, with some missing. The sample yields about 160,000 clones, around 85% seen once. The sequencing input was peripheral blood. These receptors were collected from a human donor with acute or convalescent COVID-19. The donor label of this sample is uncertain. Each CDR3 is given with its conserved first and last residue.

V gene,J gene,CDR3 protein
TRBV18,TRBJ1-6,CASSSGQGANSPLHF
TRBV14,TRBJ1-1,CASSQVGGTGTEAFF
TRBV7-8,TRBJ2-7,CASTNSGWAYEQYF
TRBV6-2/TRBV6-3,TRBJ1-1,CASSSRDTPLQDTEAFF
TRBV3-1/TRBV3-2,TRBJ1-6,CASTSGYNSPLHF
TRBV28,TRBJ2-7,CASKKPGQGALNSYEQYF
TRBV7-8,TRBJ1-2,CASSQQQGHYGYTF
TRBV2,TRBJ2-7,CASSVEGGQKLGQYF
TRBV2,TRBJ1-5,CASSPFRETRVSNQPQHF
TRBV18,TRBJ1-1,CASSPQAGTGRTEAFF
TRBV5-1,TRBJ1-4,CASSLAGQGREKLFF
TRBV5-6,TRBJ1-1,CASSSEGPLPEAFF
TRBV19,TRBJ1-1,CASSLSQGRVNTEAFF
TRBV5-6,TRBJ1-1,CASTWGRGSVGAFF
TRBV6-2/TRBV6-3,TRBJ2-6,CASSSYRTTGANVLTF
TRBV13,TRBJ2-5,CASSQQGRETQYF
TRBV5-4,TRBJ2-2,CASSSGQGFTGELFF
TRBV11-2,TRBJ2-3,CASSLPVASDQHTDTQYF
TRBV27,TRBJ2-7,CASRKPGQGTWEQYF
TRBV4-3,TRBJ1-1,CASSQMTDRNTEAFF
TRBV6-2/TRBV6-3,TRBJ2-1,CASSPNNEQFF
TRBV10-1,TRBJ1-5,CARPGQGDQPQHF
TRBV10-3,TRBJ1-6,CAISSGSYNSPLHF